Sequencing of this T cell receptor beta chain was carried out in a study of CD8+ T cells in alopecia areata. Study-wide background: Those patients who were treated received oral tofacitinib, which was given at 5 to 10 mg twice daily for moderate-to-severe alopecia areata.

V gave up 9 bases and J gave up 0 bases, with 13 bases separating them. The CDR3 is made up of 14 amino acids. The V gene's germline CDR1 is MDHEN and CDR2 SYDVKM. This clone turned up a few times. Antigen unknown. Points from the study as a whole: Possibly as an HLA-related effect, TCR sharing across patients appeared less clear than in mice.

Following RNA extraction, reverse transcription yielded cDNA that acted as the sequencing template. TCRdb's copy holds only in-frame clones and misses some; the assay was immunoSEQ multiplex PCR. Among 80,000 to 100,000 clones listed, roughly 41% were seen once. Alopecia areata patients provided lesional scalp punch biopsies and peripheral blood. T lymphocytes (CD4+ and CD8+) were sorted from PBMCs. This sequence joins TRBV28 and TRBJ2-3; D unresolved. The source is a human donor with alopecia areata. The sample comprised CD4+ T cells sorted from blood. The CDR3 sequence: CASLARGSTDTQYF. The CDR3 coding sequence is TGTGCCAGTTTGGCCCGTGGTAGCACAGATACGCAGTATTTT.